The clone carrying this TCR beta chain was seen repeatedly, ten times or more. This specimen belongs to a study of regulatory T cells in long-lasting Graves disease. Trimming removed 3 bases from V and 0 bases from J, with 6 bases in between. The V gene's germline CDR1 is MNHEY and CDR2 SVGAGI. The CDR3 sequence is 14 residues long. iRepertoire HTBI primers and Arm-PCR of CDR3 regions built TCR beta libraries. TCRdb itself ran the multiplex PCR reads through MiXCR, one entry per CDR3 protein. The repertoire consists of about 220,000 distinct CDR3 sequences, with roughly 20% occurring once and the leading ten covering 12%. The time point here: newly diagnosed GD, antithyroid drugs for less than 3 months. After RNA was extracted from PBMCs, the TCR library was made from it. A roughly 10-milliliter sample of peripheral blood was drawn into EDTA tubes. These same records also appear under a second study, on T cells in Graves' hyperthyroidism and ophthalmopathy. As reported in that work: Clinicians diagnosed patients from clinical symptoms, serum thyroxine and TRAb, thyroid ultrasound and orbital computed tomography.

Sequenced here: peripheral blood mononuclear cells (PBMCs), sampled at new diagnosis, from a patient treated with antithyroid drugs. The clonotype originates from a woman in her twenties or thirties with Graves disease. The chain has TRBV6-5 and TRBJ1-3; unclear D gene. DNA of the CDR3: TGTGCCAGCAGTTATGGCTCCTCTGGAAACACCATATATTTT. This translates into CASSYGSSGNTIYF.